These 6 T cell receptor beta chains came from one sample sequenced in a study of beta chain features in type 1 diabetes. Of the isolated RNA, all was reverse transcribed, and so the sequenced material was expressed TCRB transcripts. Libraries were prepared by immunoSEQ multiplex PCR; TCRdb keeps only in-frame clonotypes and omits some of them. Here the sample spans around 250,000 clones, over 65% being singletons. The specimen sequenced was naive CD4+ T cells from blood. These receptors originate from a man aged 25-45 years in good health.

The chain employs TRBV18 and TRBJ1-6; 7 bases agree with TRBD1. This CDR3 is built from 13 residues. Trimming at V came to 4 bases and at J to 8 bases, leaving 2 bases not matched to a gene. Germline V gene sequence: CDR1 KGHSH, CDR2 LQKENI. The CDR3 DNA is TGTGCCAGCTCACGGGACAGAGATTCACCCCTCCACTTT. It is translated as CASSRDRDSPLHF.

This chain connects TRBV30 to TRBJ2-1; D may match TRBD1 or TRBD2 (5 bases each). The germline gives CDR1 GTSNPN, CDR2 SVGIG (reference sequence). V lost 3 bases and J lost 6, with 15 bases in between. CDR3 length: 14 residues. The CDR3 DNA reads as TGTGCCTGGAGCAGGGACCTGGGGGTCAATGAGCAGTTCTTC. Its protein is CAWSRDLGVNEQFF.

This clone was counted between two and nine times. The chain employs TRBV30 and TRBJ2-5; 9 nucleotides match TRBD2. This CDR3 is built from 13 residues. The ends lost 7 bases at V and 5 bases at J; junction bases unmatched: 8. Germline CDR1 reads GTSNPN; CDR2 reads SVGIG (reference sequence). The chain's CDR3 is CASFSGSGETQYF. The CDR3 DNA reads as TGTGCCTCCTTTAGCGGGAGCGGGGAGACCCAGTACTTC.

V is TRBV30 and J is TRBJ1-1, with TRBD1 as a possible D gene (6 bases). The V end was cut by 5 bases, the J end by 1 base, with 14 bases between. Germline CDR1 is GTSNPN and CDR2 is SVGIG (reference sequence). There are 14 residues in the CDR3. The DNA for the CDR3 is TGTGCCTGGGCTCAGGGGTGGGAGAACACTGAAGCTTTCTTT. Translating it yields CAWAQGWENTEAFF. The whole variable domain, filled in from reference TRBV30 and TRBJ1-1, reads SQTIHQWPATLVQPVGSPLSLECTVEGTSNPNLYWYRQAAGRGLQLLFYSVGIGQISSEVPQNLSASRPQDRQFILSSKKLLLSDSGFYLCAWAQGWENTEAFFGQGTRLTVV.

The chain recombines TRBV30 with TRBJ2-2; possible D gene TRBD1, 5 bases. Per germline, CDR1 GTSNPN and CDR2 SVGIG (reference sequence). V was shortened by 3 bases and J by 0 bases, with 8 bases between the two germline ends. The CDR3 sequence is 14 residues long. CDR3 region: CAWRRTTNTGELFF. For the CDR3, the DNA is TGTGCCTGGAGGAGGACAACGAACACCGGGGAGCTGTTTTTT.

The V gene is TRBV29-1, the J gene TRBJ2-5, with 7 bases matching TRBD2. V gave up 5 bases and J gave up 1 base; unmatched junction bases: 10. The CDR3 loop spans 15 amino acids. In germline, CDR1 is SQVTM, CDR2 ANQGSEA. CDR3 bases: TGCAGCGTTCGAGGGTCTAGCGGACTCCAAGAGACCCAGTACTTC. This sequence encodes CSVRGSSGLQETQYF.